The source of this T cell receptor (beta chain) is a study of blood T cells in healthy people across ages. The use of a sample-barcoded 5' primer and a J-beta primer mix characterized a second PCR of roughly 6 to 11 cycles. TCRdb analysed the 5' RACE reads with MiXCR anew, one entry per CDR3 protein. The sample has roughly 560,000 distinct CDR3 sequences, around 24% seen once; the top ten hold 8.7%. The sample holds many counts of this clonotype. The data also belong to a second study, concerning T cells of mothers and their children. That study reports: The second PCR's M1S primer added sample barcodes and 2-4 random nucleotides.

The receptor comes from a boy between 10 and 17 years old in good health. The source material was blood.

The CDR3 region is CASSKPPRLAPTQGTQYF. The CDR3 bases are TGTGCCAGCAGCAAACCCCCGCGACTAGCGCCTACCCAAGGGACCCAGTACTTC. The J gene is TRBJ2-5, the V gene TRBV21-1; the table's TRBD2 call for D was not verified on the DNA. TRBV21-1 is termed a pseudogene. There are 18 residues in the CDR3.